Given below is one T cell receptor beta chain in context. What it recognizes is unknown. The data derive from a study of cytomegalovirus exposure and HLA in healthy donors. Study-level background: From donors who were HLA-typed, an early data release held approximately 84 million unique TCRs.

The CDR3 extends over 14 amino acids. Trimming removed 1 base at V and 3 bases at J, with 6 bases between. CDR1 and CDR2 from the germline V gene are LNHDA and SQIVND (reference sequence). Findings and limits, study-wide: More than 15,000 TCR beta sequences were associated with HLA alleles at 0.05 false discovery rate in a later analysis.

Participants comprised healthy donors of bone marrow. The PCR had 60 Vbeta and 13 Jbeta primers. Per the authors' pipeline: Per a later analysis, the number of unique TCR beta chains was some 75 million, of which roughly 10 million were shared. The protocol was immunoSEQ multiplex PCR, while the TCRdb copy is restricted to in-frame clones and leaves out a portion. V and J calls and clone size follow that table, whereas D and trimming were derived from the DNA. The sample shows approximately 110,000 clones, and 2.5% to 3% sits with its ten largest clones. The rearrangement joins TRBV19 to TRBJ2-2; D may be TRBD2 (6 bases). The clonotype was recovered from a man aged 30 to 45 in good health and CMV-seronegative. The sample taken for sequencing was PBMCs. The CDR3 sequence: CASSIAGDTGELFF. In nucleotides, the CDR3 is TGTGCCAGTAGTATAGCGGGGGACACCGGGGAGCTGTTTTTT.